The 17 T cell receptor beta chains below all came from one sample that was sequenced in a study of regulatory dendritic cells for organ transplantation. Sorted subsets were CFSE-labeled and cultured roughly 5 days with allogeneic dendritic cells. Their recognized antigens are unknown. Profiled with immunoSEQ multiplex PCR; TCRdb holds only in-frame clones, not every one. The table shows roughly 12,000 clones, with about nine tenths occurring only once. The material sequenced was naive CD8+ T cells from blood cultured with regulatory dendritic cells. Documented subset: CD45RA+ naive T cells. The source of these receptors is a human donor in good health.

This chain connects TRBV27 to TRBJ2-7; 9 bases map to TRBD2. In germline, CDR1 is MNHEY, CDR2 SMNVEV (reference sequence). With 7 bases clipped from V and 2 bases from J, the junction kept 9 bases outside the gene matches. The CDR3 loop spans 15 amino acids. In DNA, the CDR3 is TGTGCCAGCACCCCCGGTGCGGGAGGGGCCTACGAGCAGTACTTC. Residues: CASTPGAGGAYEQYF.

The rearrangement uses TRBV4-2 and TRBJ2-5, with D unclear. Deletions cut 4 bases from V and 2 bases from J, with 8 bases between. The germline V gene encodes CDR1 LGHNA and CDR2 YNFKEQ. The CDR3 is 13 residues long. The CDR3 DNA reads TGTGCCAGCAGCCTCTTACTACAAGAGACCCAGTACTTC. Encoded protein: CASSLLLQETQYF.

The CDR3 DNA reads TGTGCCAGCAGCTTCTTTCCAAACACTGAAGCTTTCTTT. This codes for CASSFFPNTEAFF. The chain links TRBV7-9 to TRBJ1-1; D is ambiguous. The CDR3 is made up of 13 amino acids. V dropped 3 bases and J dropped 2 bases, with 7 bases sitting between them. Germline loops: CDR1 SEHNR, CDR2 FQNEAQ (reference sequence).

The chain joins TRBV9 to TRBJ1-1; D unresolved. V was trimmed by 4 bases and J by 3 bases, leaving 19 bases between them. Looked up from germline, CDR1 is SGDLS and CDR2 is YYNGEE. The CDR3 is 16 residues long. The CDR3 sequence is CASSTGPDAGDTEAFF. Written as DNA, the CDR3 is TGTGCCAGCAGCACCGGCCCCGATGCGGGCGACACTGAAGCTTTCTTT.

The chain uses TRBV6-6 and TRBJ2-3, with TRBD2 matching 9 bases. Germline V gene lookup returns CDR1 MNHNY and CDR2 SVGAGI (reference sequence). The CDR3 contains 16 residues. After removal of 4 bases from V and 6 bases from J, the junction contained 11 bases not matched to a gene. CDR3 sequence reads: CASSLAAGGEVDTQYF. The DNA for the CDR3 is TGTGCCAGCAGTTTGGCAGCGGGAGGCGAGGTGGATACGCAGTATTTT.

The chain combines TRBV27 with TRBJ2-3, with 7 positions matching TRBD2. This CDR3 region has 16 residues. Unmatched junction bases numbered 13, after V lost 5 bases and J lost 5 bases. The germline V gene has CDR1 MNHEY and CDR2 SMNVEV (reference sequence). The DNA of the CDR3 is TGTGCCAGCAGTCTCCGCTTGGCGGGAGTGAGAGATACGCAGTATTTT. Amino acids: CASSLRLAGVRDTQYF.

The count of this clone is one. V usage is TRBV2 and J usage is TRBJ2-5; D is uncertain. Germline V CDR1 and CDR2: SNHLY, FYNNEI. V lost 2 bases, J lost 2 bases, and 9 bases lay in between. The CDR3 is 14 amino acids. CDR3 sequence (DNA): TGTGCCAGCAGTGAACCCAGCAAACAAGAGACCCAGTACTTC. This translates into CASSEPSKQETQYF.

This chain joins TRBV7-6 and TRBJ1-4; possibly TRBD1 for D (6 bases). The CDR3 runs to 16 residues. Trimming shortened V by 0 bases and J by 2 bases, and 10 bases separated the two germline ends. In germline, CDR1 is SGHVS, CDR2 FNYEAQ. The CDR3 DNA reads TGTGCCAGCAGCTTAGCGGGGGGCGGCACTAATGAAAAACTGTTTTTT. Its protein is CASSLAGGGTNEKLFF.

The CDR3: CASSQRGFDEQYF. In DNA form, the CDR3 reads TGTGCCAGCAGCCAGAGGGGGTTTGACGAGCAGTACTTC. The chain employs TRBV7-9 and TRBJ2-5; D is perhaps TRBD1 (6 bases). The end of the DNA aligns better with TRBJ2-7, so the J call may be wrong. CDR1 and CDR2 (germline): SEHNR, FQNEAQ (reference sequence). The CDR3 consists of 13 residues.

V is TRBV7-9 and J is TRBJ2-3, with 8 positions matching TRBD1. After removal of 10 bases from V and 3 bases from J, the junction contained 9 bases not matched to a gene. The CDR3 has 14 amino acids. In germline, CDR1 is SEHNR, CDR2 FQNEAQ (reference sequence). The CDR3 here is CATHNTGGTDTQYF. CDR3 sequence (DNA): TGTGCCACCCATAACACAGGGGGGACAGATACGCAGTATTTT.

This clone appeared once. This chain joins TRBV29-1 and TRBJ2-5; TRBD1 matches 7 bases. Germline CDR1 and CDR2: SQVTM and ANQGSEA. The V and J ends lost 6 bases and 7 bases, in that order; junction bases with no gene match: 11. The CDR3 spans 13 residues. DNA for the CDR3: TGCAGCGTCCCTGAAGAAGGGGGCCTGACCCAGTACTTC. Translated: CSVPEEGGLTQYF. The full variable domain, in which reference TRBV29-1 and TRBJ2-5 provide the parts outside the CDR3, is SAVISQKPSRDICQRGTSLTIQCQVDSQVTMMFWYRQQPGQSLTLIATANQGSEATYESGFVIDKFPISRPNLTFSTLTVSNMSPEDSSIYLCSVPEEGGLTQYFGPGTRLLVL.

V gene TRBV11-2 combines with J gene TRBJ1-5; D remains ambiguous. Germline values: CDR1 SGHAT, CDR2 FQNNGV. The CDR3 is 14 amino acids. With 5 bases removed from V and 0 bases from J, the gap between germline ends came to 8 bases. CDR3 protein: CASSPANSNQPQHF. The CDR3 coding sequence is TGTGCCAGCAGCCCAGCGAATAGCAATCAGCCCCAGCATTTT.

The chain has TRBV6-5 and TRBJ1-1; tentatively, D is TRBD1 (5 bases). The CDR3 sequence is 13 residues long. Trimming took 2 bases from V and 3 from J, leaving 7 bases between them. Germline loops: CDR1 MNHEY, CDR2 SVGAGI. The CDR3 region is CASSYGTYTEAFF. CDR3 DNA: TGTGCCAGCAGTTACGGGACGTACACTGAAGCTTTCTTT.

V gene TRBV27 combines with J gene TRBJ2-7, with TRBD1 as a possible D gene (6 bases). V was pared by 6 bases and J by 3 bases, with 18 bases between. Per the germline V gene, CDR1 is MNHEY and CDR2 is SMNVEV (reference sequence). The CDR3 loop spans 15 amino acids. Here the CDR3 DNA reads TGTGCCAGCAGCCTTTCCCTCGGACAGCTCTACGAGCAGTACTTC. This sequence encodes CASSLSLGQLYEQYF.

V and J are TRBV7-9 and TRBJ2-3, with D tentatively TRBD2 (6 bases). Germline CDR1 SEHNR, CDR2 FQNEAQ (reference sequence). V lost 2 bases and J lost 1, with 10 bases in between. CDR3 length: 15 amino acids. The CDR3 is CASSLTGAGTDTQYF. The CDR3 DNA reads TGTGCCAGCAGCTTAACGGGAGCGGGCACAGATACGCAGTATTTT.

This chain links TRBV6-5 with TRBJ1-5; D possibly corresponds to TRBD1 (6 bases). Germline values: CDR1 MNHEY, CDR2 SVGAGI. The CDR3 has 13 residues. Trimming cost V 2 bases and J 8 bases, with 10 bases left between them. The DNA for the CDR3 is TGTGCCAGCAGTTACGGCCGGGACAAGCCCCAGCATTTT. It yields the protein CASSYGRDKPQHF.

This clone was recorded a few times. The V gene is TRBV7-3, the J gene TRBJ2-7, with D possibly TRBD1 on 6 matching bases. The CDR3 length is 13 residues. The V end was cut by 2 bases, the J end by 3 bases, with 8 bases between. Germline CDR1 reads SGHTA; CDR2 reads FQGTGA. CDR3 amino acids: CASSLGQNYEQYF. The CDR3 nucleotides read TGTGCCAGCAGCTTAGGACAGAACTACGAGCAGTACTTC. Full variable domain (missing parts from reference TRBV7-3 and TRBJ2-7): GAGVSQTPSNKVTEKGKYVELRCDPISGHTALYWYRQSLGQGPEFLIYFQGTGAADDSGLPNDRFFAVRPEGSVSTLKIQRTERGDSAVYLCASSLGQNYEQYFGPGTRLTVT.